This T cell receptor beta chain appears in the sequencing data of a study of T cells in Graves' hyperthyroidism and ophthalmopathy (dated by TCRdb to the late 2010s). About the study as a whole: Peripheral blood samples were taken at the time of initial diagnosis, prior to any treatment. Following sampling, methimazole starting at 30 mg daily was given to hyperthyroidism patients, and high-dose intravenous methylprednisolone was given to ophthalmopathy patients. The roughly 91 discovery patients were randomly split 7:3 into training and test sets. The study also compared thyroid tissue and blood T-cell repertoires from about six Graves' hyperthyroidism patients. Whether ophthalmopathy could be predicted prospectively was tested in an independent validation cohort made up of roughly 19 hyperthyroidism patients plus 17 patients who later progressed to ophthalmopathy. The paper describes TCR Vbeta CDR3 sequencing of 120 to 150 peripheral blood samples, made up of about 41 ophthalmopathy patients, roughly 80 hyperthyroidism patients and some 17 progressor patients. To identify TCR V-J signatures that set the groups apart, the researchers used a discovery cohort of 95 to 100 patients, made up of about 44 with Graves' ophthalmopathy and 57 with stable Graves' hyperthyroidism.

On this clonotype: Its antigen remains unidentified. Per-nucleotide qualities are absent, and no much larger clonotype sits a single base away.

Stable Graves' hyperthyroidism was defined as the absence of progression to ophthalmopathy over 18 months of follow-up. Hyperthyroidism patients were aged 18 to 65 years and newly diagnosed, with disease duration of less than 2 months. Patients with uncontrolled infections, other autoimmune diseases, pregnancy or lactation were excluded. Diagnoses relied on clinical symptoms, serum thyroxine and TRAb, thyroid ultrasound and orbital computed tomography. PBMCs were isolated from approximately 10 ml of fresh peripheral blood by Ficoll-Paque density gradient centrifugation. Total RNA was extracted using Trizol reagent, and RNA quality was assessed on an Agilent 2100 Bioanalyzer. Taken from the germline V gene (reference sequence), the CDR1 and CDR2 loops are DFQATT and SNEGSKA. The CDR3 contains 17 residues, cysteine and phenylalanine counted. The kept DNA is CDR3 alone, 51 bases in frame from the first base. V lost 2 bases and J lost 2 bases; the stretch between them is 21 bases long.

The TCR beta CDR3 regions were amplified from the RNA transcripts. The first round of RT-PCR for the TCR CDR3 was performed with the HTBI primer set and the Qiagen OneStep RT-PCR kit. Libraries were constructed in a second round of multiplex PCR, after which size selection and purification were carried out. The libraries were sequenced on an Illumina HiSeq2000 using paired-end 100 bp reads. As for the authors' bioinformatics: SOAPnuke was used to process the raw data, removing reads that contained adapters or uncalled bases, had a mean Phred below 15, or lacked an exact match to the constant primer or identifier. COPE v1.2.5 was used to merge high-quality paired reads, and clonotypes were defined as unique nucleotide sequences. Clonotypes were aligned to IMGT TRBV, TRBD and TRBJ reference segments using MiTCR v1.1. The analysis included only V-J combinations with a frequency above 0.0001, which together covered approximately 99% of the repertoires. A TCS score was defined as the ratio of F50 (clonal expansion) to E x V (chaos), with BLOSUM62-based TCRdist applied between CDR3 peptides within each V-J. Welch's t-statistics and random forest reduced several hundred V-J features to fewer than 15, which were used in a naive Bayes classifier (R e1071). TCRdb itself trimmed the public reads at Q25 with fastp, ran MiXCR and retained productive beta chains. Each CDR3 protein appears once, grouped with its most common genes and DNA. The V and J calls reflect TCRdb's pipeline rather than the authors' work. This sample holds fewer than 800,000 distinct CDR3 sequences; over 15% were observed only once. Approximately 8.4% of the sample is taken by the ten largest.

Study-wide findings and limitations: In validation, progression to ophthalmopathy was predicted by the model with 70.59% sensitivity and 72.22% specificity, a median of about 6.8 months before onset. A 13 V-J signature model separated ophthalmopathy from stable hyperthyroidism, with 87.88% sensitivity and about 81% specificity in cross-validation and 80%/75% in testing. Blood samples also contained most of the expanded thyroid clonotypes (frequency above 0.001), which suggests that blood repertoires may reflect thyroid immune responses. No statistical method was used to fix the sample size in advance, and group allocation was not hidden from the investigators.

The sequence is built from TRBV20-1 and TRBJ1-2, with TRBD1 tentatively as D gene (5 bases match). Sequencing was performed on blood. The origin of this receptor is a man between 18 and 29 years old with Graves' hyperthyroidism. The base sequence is TGCAGTGCTAGATCCCGACTCCGGGACGGACTAAACTATGGCTACACCTTC. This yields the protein CSARSRLRDGLNYGYTF.